This TCR beta chain was captured by sequencing in a study of T cells in tuberculosis. Broader study findings: GMM-specific TCRs were nearer to active tuberculosis alpha repertoires, suggesting expansion.

As concerns this clone: Antigen specificity is unknown.

Sequencing used immunoSEQ multiplex PCR; TCRdb keeps in-frame clones, though not all of them. This repertoire shows 25,000 to 30,000 clones, under 95% found once; its top ten account for approximately 6.8%. Time point denoted: new active TB diagnosis, blood taken before or within 7 days of starting treatment. Germline V gives CDR1 SNHLY, CDR2 FYNNEI. The CDR3 runs 15 residues. Trimming removed 6 bases from V and 0 bases from J, with 11 bases in between. The input for sequencing was PBMCs, taken at tuberculosis diagnosis. This chain connects TRBV2 to TRBJ1-4; no clear D. The TCR originated in an adult with tuberculosis. CDR3 region: CASRGPAATNEKLFF. CDR3 coding DNA: TGTGCCAGCAGGGGTCCAGCGGCAACTAATGAAAAACTGTTTTTT.